The clone carrying this TCR beta chain was counted ten times or more. Its antigen is currently unknown. The data originate from a study of T cells after yellow fever vaccination. The wider study: The SMART-Seq v4 Ultra Low Input method served to prepare the low-cell-number fractions.

Study-level results: Post-booster samples contained most primary-vaccination clones (nearly 98% CD4, roughly 88% CD8).

After removal of 4 bases from V and 5 bases from J, the junction contained 12 bases not matched to a gene. CDR3 size: 16 residues. CDR1 is SGHTA and CDR2 is FQGTGA in the germline V gene. The authors made TCR cDNA by 5'RACE template switching, adding a universal primer site and UMIs. TCRdb passed the 5' RACE reads through MiXCR, listing each CDR3 protein once. The sample has some 350,000 distinct CDR3 sequences; about 4% are singletons. This chain connects TRBV7-3 to TRBJ2-5; 8 bases fit TRBD1. The sequence derives from a man aged 18 to 30 who received the YFV17D yellow fever vaccine. The specimen was PBMCs, collected 5 days after the yellow fever booster vaccination. DNA for the CDR3: TGTGCCAGCAGCTCACCGGGACAGGTGAAGGGGGAGACCCAGTACTTC. This codes for CASSSPGQVKGETQYF.